This T cell receptor (beta chain) was observed in a study of blood T cell repertoires in COVID-19. The wider study: COVID-19 samples from acute and convalescent phases originated in the United States, Italy and Spain. T cells, B-cell-depleted T cells, or PBMCs supplied cDNA or gDNA.

Per the study methods: For nucleated cells, counts were estimated from reference gene primer amplification. Some clones are missing from TCRdb's copy, which holds only in-frame ones; the method was immunoSEQ multiplex PCR. Clone size and V and J calls were adopted from that table, with D and trimming inferred from the DNA. Here the sample spans approximately 300,000 clones, approximately 90% being singletons. CDR1 is LGHNA and CDR2 is YSLEER in the germline V gene. V lost 0 bases, J lost 0 bases, and 11 bases lay in between. The CDR3 has 16 residues. Sequencing used peripheral blood. This receptor was identified in a woman in her forties or fifties with active or convalescent COVID-19. The chain uses TRBV4-3 and TRBJ1-2; D is unclear. CDR3 sequence (DNA): TGCGCCAGCAGCCAAGATCCCGGGAGCCCTAACTATGGCTACACCTTC. Protein sequence: CASSQDPGSPNYGYTF.